These 28 T cell receptor beta chains originate from one sample sequenced in a study of blood T cell repertoires in COVID-19. Assay: immunoSEQ multiplex PCR; the TCRdb copy retains only in-frame clones and omits some. Of roughly 180,000 clones listed, roughly 80% are singletons. Source material: peripheral blood. These receptor sequences come from a man aged 55 to 70 with active or convalescent COVID-19.

The V call is TRBV29-1, the J call TRBJ1-1, with D tentatively TRBD1 (6 bases). In germline, CDR1 is SQVTM, CDR2 ANQGSEA. The V gene lost 6 bases and the J gene lost 9 bases, with 20 bases spanning the gap. This CDR3 has 13 residues. Here the CDR3 DNA reads TGCAGCGTCGGACGGGGGGCCACAGGACAAGCTTTCTTT. It codes for CSVGRGATGQAFF.

V gene TRBV7-2 combines with J gene TRBJ1-6; weak D call: TRBD1 (6 bases). Germline CDR1 SGHTA, CDR2 FQGNSA. The CDR3 sequence is 14 residues long. V was shortened by 4 bases and J by 7 bases, with 11 bases between the two germline ends. CDR3 residues: CASSSSRGNSPLHF. The CDR3, as DNA: TGTGCCAGCAGCTCCTCGAGGGGGAATTCACCCCTCCACTTT.

V is TRBV7-2 and J is TRBJ2-7; 8 bases are a match to TRBD1. The CDR3 spans 13 residues. Germline lookup yields CDR1 SGHTA and CDR2 FQGNSA. J lost 11 bases, V lost 2 bases, and 8 bases had no gene match. The CDR3 reads CASSLTPLTGEYF. CDR3 DNA sequence: TGTGCCAGCAGCTTAACGCCCTTGACAGGGGAGTACTTC. Supplemented by reference TRBV7-2 and TRBJ2-7, the full variable domain reads GAGVSQSPSNKVTEKGKDVELRCDPISGHTALYWYRQSLGQGLEFLIYFQGNSAPDKSGLPSDRFSAERTGGSVSTLTIQRTQQEDSAVYLCASSLTPLTGEYFGPGTRLTVT.

The chain has TRBV4-2 and TRBJ1-4; 7 bases are shared with TRBD1. The J segment lost 6 bases and the V segment lost 0 bases, leaving 10 bases of the junction unmatched. CDR1 is LGHNA, CDR2 YNFKEQ, per germline. This CDR3 spans 17 amino acids. CDR3 nucleotide sequence: TGTGCCAGCAGCCAAGATTCACTTGGGACAGTAGATGAAAAACTGTTTTTT. Amino acid sequence: CASSQDSLGTVDEKLFF.

The chain links TRBV9 to TRBJ2-1; maybe TRBD2 (6 bases). CDR3 size: 14 residues. V shed 4 bases and J shed 10 bases, with 18 bases lying between them. CDR1 and CDR2 from the germline V gene are SGDLS and YYNGEE. The CDR3 coding sequence is TGTGCCAGCAGCCCAACGACTAGTGTCGGGGAGCAGTTCTTC. Protein product: CASSPTTSVGEQFF.

The chain joins TRBV4-1 to TRBJ2-3; 7 bases align to TRBD2. The CDR3 contains 13 residues. V shed 8 bases and J 4 bases; nucleotides not matched to a gene: 6. CDR1 is MGHRA, CDR2 YSYEKL, per germline. The CDR3 coding sequence is TGCGCCAGCCAGTTACGGGGGGCAGATACGCAGTATTTT. It yields the protein CASQLRGADTQYF.

This sequence joins TRBV7-2 and TRBJ2-3; perhaps TRBD2 as D (6 bases). From germline, CDR1 is SGHTA and CDR2 FQGNSA. This CDR3 is 14 amino acids long. The ends were cut back, 3 bases at V and 6 bases at J, with 13 bases in the middle. Here the CDR3 DNA reads TGTGCCAGCAGCTTTAGTCCTAGCGCGGATACGCAGTATTTT. Translation gives CASSFSPSADTQYF.

This chain links TRBV12-3 or TRBV12-4 with TRBJ1-1; D not resolved. V was clipped by 2 bases and J by 7 bases, with 11 bases between them. The CDR3 is 13 residues long. CDR3 sequence (DNA): TGTGCCAGCAGTTTACGGGTGACGTTTGAAGCTTTCTTT. Its protein product is CASSLRVTFEAFF.

The gene calls are TRBV7-2 and TRBJ1-2; 7 bases fit TRBD1. The germline gives CDR1 SGHTA, CDR2 FQGNSA. Germline trimming cut 5 bases from V and 6 bases from J; bases unmatched to any gene: 6. The length of the CDR3 is 13 residues. This CDR3 reads CASSTRQGHGYTF. Here the CDR3 DNA reads TGTGCCAGCAGCACAAGACAGGGCCATGGCTACACCTTC. Based on the CDR3 plus reference TRBV7-2 and TRBJ1-2, the full variable domain is GAGVSQSPSNKVTEKGKDVELRCDPISGHTALYWYRQSLGQGLEFLIYFQGNSAPDKSGLPSDRFSAERTGGSVSTLTIQRTQQEDSAVYLCASSTRQGHGYTFGSGTRLTVV.

The chain combines TRBV5-4 with TRBJ2-1; 12 bases agree with TRBD1. The V segment lost 0 bases and the J segment 12 bases; nucleotides outside the gene matches: 10. Germline V gene data show CDR1 as SGHNT and CDR2 as YYREEE (reference sequence). This CDR3 has 16 residues. The CDR3 reads CASSLGGTGGARGQFF. The DNA of the CDR3 is TGTGCCAGCAGCTTGGGCGGGACAGGGGGCGCGAGAGGGCAGTTCTTC.

The CDR3 reads CASSEAPGGGNYGYTF. DNA of the CDR3: TGTGCCAGCAGCGAGGCCCCCGGGGGAGGGAACTATGGCTACACCTTC. V and J are TRBV9 and TRBJ1-2; D possibly corresponds to TRBD1 (5 bases). The CDR3 covers 16 residues. The germline gives CDR1 SGDLS, CDR2 YYNGEE. V lost 3 bases and J 2 bases, leaving 17 bases between the germline ends. The whole variable domain, filled in from reference TRBV9 and TRBJ1-2, reads DSGVTQTPKHLITATGQRVTLRCSPRSGDLSVYWYQQSLDQGLQFLIQYYNGEERAKGNILERFSAQQFPDLHSELNLSSLELGDSALYFCASSEAPGGGNYGYTFGSGTRLTVV.

This clone was seen only once. This chain connects TRBV7-3 to TRBJ2-1, with 7 nucleotides matching TRBD2. The germline CDR1 and CDR2 sequences are SGHTA and FQGTGA. There are 14 residues in the CDR3. J gave up 8 bases and V 2 bases, and 6 bases lay outside the gene matches. The CDR3 region has the DNA TGTGCCAGCAGCTTATCAAGCGGGAAGGATGAGCAGTTCTTC. Its translation is CASSLSSGKDEQFF.

This clone was seen repeatedly, ten times or more. The same CDR3 arises from other DNA sequences in this sample as well. This sequence joins TRBV21-1 and TRBJ2-7; TRBD1, the table's D call, was not compared with the DNA. TRBV21-1 is marked as a pseudogene. This CDR3 region has 15 residues. CDR3 amino acids: CASSKIPRPPYEQYF. The CDR3 nucleotides are TGTGCCAGCAGCAAAATTCCCAGGCCGCCCTACGAGCAGTACTTC.

This clone came up a few times. The chain combines TRBV7-3 with TRBJ2-1; 8 bases fit TRBD2. The trim removed 5 bases at V and 8 bases at J, leaving 14 bases unmatched. CDR1 is SGHTA, CDR2 FQGTGA, per germline. The CDR3 spans 16 residues. CDR3 DNA: TGTGCCAGCAGCCCTGTTGGAGCGGGAGTTAATGATGAGCAGTTCTTC. Translating it yields CASSPVGAGVNDEQFF.

The CDR3, as DNA: TGTGCCAGCGCTCTTAGCGGGGGGGTTACGTTCTTC. Its translation is CASALSGGVTFF. This sequence joins TRBV2 and TRBJ2-1, with 11 bases identical to TRBD2. This CDR3 is built from 12 residues. Germline V gives CDR1 SNHLY, CDR2 FYNNEI. The V gene end was trimmed by 8 bases and the J gene end by 15 bases; junction bases not matched to a gene: 9.

This clone was seen more than once but under ten times. The chain recombines TRBV7-9 with TRBJ2-7; 8 bases line up with TRBD2. This CDR3 is built from 15 residues. The V segment lost 0 bases and the J segment 6 bases; nucleotides outside the gene matches: 7. Germline CDR1 and CDR2: SEHNR and FQNEAQ (reference sequence). The CDR3 coding sequence is TGTGCCAGCAGCTTAGCTCAGCGGGAGCCAGGCGAGCAGTACTTC. Translating gives CASSLAQREPGEQYF.

This clone was seen more than once but under ten times. The chain carries TRBV29-1 and TRBJ2-7, with D perhaps matching TRBD1 (6 bases). This CDR3 is 12 amino acids long. Germline V CDR1 and CDR2: SQVTM, ANQGSEA. V dropped 6 bases and J dropped 4 bases, with 13 bases sitting between them. DNA for the CDR3: TGCAGCGTGGGAGACAGGAATTACGAGCAGTACTTC. It is translated as CSVGDRNYEQYF.

The count of this clone is one. The rearrangement links TRBV28 to TRBJ1-3; D is ambiguous. Trimming pared 6 bases from V and 0 bases from J, leaving 15 bases between. Germline values: CDR1 MDHEN, CDR2 SYDVKM. The CDR3 consists of 16 residues. CDR3 loop: CASSLPTPSSGNTIYF. CDR3 bases: TGTGCCAGCAGCCTCCCGACACCGAGCTCTGGAAACACCATATATTTT.

The rearrangement links TRBV19 to TRBJ2-7, with TRBD1 identical over 11 bases. After removal of 3 bases from V and 3 bases from J, the junction contained 1 base not matched to a gene. CDR1 LNHDA and CDR2 SQIVND come from the germline V gene (reference sequence). The CDR3 spans 14 residues. CDR3 DNA: TGTGCCAGTAGTATGGGACAGGGGGGCTACGAGCAGTACTTC. This translates into CASSMGQGGYEQYF.

This rearrangement joins TRBV7-9 to TRBJ1-2; 7 bases match TRBD1. V shed 6 bases, J shed 2 bases, and the junction held 15 bases outside the gene matches. This CDR3 has 17 amino acids. Germline loops: CDR1 SEHNR, CDR2 FQNEAQ (reference sequence). In nucleotides, the CDR3 is TGTGCCAGCAGAAGCTTTAAGGGGGCAGGAGGAAACTATGGCTACACCTTC. This gives the protein CASRSFKGAGGNYGYTF.

The rearrangement joins TRBV5-1 to TRBJ1-2; 7 bases map to TRBD1. In germline, CDR1 is SGHRS, CDR2 YFSETQ. V gave up 4 bases and J gave up 0 bases; unmatched junction bases: 6. The CDR3 extends over 15 amino acids. The CDR3 DNA is TGCGCCAGCAGCCAAGGACAGGCAGCTAACTATGGCTACACCTTC. This encodes CASSQGQAANYGYTF. Variable domain in full (rest from reference TRBV5-1 and TRBJ1-2): KAGVTQTPRYLIKTRGQQVTLSCSPISGHRSVSWYQQTPGQGLQFLFEYFSETQRNKGNFPGRFSGRQFSNSRSEMNVSTLELGDSALYLCASSQGQAANYGYTFGSGTRLTVV.

This CDR3 reads CASTSRDLRNIQYF. DNA of the CDR3: TGTGCCAGCACCTCCCGGGATCTCCGCAACATTCAGTACTTC. J is TRBJ2-4 and V is TRBV11-3, with D possibly being TRBD2 (5 bases). The length of the CDR3 is 14 residues. Trimming cost V 7 bases and J 7 bases, with 17 bases left between them. The germline CDR1 and CDR2 sequences are SGHNT and YENEEA.

CDR3 sequence reads: CASSSRTAYEQYF. The CDR3 bases are TGTGCCAGCAGCTCCCGGACAGCCTACGAGCAGTACTTC. J is TRBJ2-7 and V is TRBV5-5; maybe TRBD1 (6 bases). Trimming shortened V by 3 bases and J by 2 bases, and 9 bases separated the two germline ends. In germline, CDR1 is SGHKS, CDR2 YYEKEE (reference sequence). The CDR3 spans 13 residues.

For the CDR3, the DNA is TGTGCCAGCTCACCAGGGACAGAAGAGACCCAGTACTTC. Translating it yields CASSPGTEETQYF. The chain combines TRBV18 with TRBJ2-5; 7 bases align to TRBD1. J gave up 3 bases and V 2 bases, and 0 bases lay outside the gene matches. Germline loops: CDR1 KGHSH, CDR2 LQKENI. This CDR3 region has 13 residues.

This chain uses TRBV18 with TRBJ2-1; 10 bases fit TRBD2. V lost 1 base to trimming and J lost 8 bases; unmatched junction nucleotides: 17. The CDR3 contains 19 residues. The germline V gene has CDR1 KGHSH and CDR2 LQKENI. The CDR3 coding sequence is TGTGCCAGCTCACCACAGGGGCTCGCCAAGCGGGAGGGCGGGGATGAGCAGTTCTTC. Protein sequence: CASSPQGLAKREGGDEQFF.

This clone was seen only once. The rearrangement joins TRBV30 to TRBJ2-4, with 7 bases that match TRBD1. CDR3 length: 15 residues. Per germline, CDR1 GTSNPN and CDR2 SVGIG (reference sequence). The V segment lost 2 bases and the J segment 0 bases; nucleotides outside the gene matches: 4. The CDR3 reads CAWSQGVLAKNIQYF. CDR3 sequence (DNA): TGTGCCTGGAGTCAGGGGGTTCTAGCCAAAAACATTCAGTACTTC.

This rearrangement joins TRBV4-3 to TRBJ1-2; a weak D match, TRBD1 (6 bases). The germline V gene encodes CDR1 LGHNA and CDR2 YSLEER. V lost 7 bases and J 0 bases, leaving 12 bases between the germline ends. CDR3 length: 14 residues. CDR3: CASNPDRSNYGYTF. DNA of the CDR3: TGCGCCAGCAACCCGGACAGATCTAACTATGGCTACACCTTC.

This clone was seen a single time. The chain has TRBV5-1 and TRBJ2-6; D gene uncertain. Trimming removed 4 bases at V and 1 base at J, with 9 bases between. The CDR3 is 15 residues long. From germline, CDR1 is SGHRS and CDR2 YFSETQ. CDR3 sequence: CASSPYSSGANVLTF. The CDR3 nucleotides read TGCGCCAGCAGCCCTTACAGTTCTGGGGCCAACGTCCTGACTTTC.